The entry below gives a single TCR beta chain sequence along with its context. Its target is unknown. The CDR3 totals 11 residues. Germline loops: CDR1 LGHNT, CDR2 FRNRAP. The sample originates from a study of blood T cells in healthy people across ages. Study details: Researchers report that template switching captured about one barcoded beta molecule per two T cells. Study conclusions and caveats: Naive T cell percentage showed a strong correlation with TCR beta diversity. CMV status of donors was unknown, possibly confounding expanded clonotype changes.

Sample-barcoded 5' priming and a J-beta primer mix drove a second PCR of about 6 to 11 cycles. TCRdb re-called the 5' RACE reads through MiXCR, storing one row per CDR3 protein. Of 650,000 to 1,000,000 distinct CDR3 sequences listed, roughly 35% are singletons. The clonotype originates from a young man in good health. The chain has TRBV12-5 and TRBJ2-4, with D hard to call. The end of the DNA is better explained by TRBJ2-7, so the J call may be wrong. The sequenced material came from blood. The CDR3 spells CASGLVAEQYF. CDR3 DNA sequence: TGTGCTAGTGGTTTGGTCGCCGAGCAGTACTTC.